These 28 T cell receptor beta chains were all obtained from the same sample, sequenced in a study of T cell responses to AZD1222 COVID-19 vaccine. Produced via immunoSEQ multiplex PCR; TCRdb's table is partial and in-frame only. The sample lists approximately 180,000 clones, more than 90% occurring once. Sequenced here: peripheral blood, sampled 28 days after the second dose of the MenACWY control vaccine. Receptors originate from an adult who received the MenACWY meningococcal vaccine as a control.

This chain links TRBV29-1 with TRBJ2-2, with 12 positions matching TRBD2. V dropped 5 bases and J dropped 3; count of bases not matched to a gene: 1. The CDR3 is 14 amino acids. Germline lookup yields CDR1 SQVTM and CDR2 ANQGSEA. The CDR3 protein is CSVRLAGDTGELFF. The CDR3 DNA follows: TGCAGCGTTAGACTAGCGGGAGACACCGGGGAGCTGTTTTTT.

V and J are TRBV29-1 and TRBJ2-1; 9 bases line up with TRBD1. The CDR3 spans 17 residues. Germline assignment: CDR1 SQVTM and CDR2 ANQGSEA. After removal of 5 bases from V and 7 bases from J, the junction contained 18 bases not matched to a gene. This chain's CDR3 is CSVTGTGRPYGPNEQFF. The CDR3 DNA is TGCAGCGTTACCGGGACAGGGAGACCTTATGGGCCAAATGAGCAGTTCTTC.

V gene TRBV4-1 combines with J gene TRBJ1-2, with D perhaps TRBD1 (6 bases). V was cut by 6 bases and J by 6 bases, with 20 bases left in between. The length of the CDR3 is 15 residues. CDR1 is MGHRA, CDR2 YSYEKL, per germline. The CDR3 here is CASSSTGSPWHGYTF. The CDR3 DNA reads TGCGCCAGCAGTTCTACAGGGTCCCCCTGGCATGGCTACACCTTC.

The chain carries TRBV7-9 and TRBJ2-1; tentative D call: TRBD2 (5 bases). The CDR3 sequence is 15 residues long. V lost 2 bases, J lost 7 bases, and 15 bases lay in between. Germline loops: CDR1 SEHNR, CDR2 FQNEAQ (reference sequence). CDR3 sequence reads: CASSLSEGGKNEQFF. CDR3 DNA: TGTGCCAGCAGCTTAAGTGAGGGTGGAAAAAATGAGCAGTTCTTC.

The chain joins TRBV24-1 to TRBJ1-1; a possible D gene is TRBD1 (6 bases). The germline CDR1 and CDR2 sequences are KGHDR and SFDVKD. The CDR3 totals 13 residues. Trimming took 7 bases from V and 1 from J, leaving 9 bases between them. This chain's CDR3 is CATRRGGNTEAFF. The CDR3 nucleotides are TGTGCCACCAGGAGGGGGGGGAACACTGAAGCTTTCTTT.

The gene calls are TRBV10-1 and TRBJ2-2; no definite D call. Germline assignment: CDR1 WNHNN and CDR2 SYGVQD (reference sequence). V lost 0 bases and J lost 1, with 6 bases in between. CDR3 length: 15 residues. The CDR3 DNA is TGCGCCAGCAGTGAGTCGGTGTGGAACACCGGGGAGCTGTTTTTT. It specifies CASSESVWNTGELFF.

Only a few counts were recorded for this clone. The genes are TRBV13 and TRBJ1-1; 8 bases line up with TRBD1. Germline CDR1 PRHDT, CDR2 FYEKMQ (reference sequence). This CDR3 is 14 amino acids long. V lost 5 bases, J lost 3 bases, and 5 bases stayed unmatched. CDR3 in amino acids: CASSRDRRHTEAFF. In DNA form, the CDR3 reads TGTGCCAGCAGCAGGGACAGGAGGCACACTGAAGCTTTCTTT.

The V and J genes are TRBV28 and TRBJ1-3, with TRBD1 matching over 7 bases. Germline loops: CDR1 MDHEN, CDR2 SYDVKM. The CDR3 sequence is 16 residues long. V lost 6 bases to trimming and J lost 0 bases; unmatched junction nucleotides: 8. The CDR3 region is CASSRDRVGSGNTIYF. CDR3 sequence (DNA): TGTGCCAGCAGCCGTGACAGGGTGGGCTCTGGAAACACCATATATTTT.

This clone has a single count. J is TRBJ1-2 and V is TRBV7-8, with 9 bases identical to TRBD1. The CDR3 spans 17 residues. Germline V gene sequence: CDR1 SGHVS, CDR2 FQNEAQ. The J segment lost 4 bases and the V segment lost 6 bases, leaving 15 bases of the junction unmatched. CDR3 nucleotides: TGTGCCAGCAGTGACTCCCTCACAGGGGGCGGGGGCTATGGCTACACCTTC. Translated, it gives CASSDSLTGGGGYGYTF.

V usage is TRBV19 and J usage is TRBJ1-5, with TRBD1 identical over 8 bases. CDR3 length equals 18 residues. Per the germline V gene, CDR1 is LNHDA and CDR2 is SQIVND (reference sequence). The V segment lost 4 bases and the J segment 1 base; nucleotides outside the gene matches: 12. This CDR3 reads CASSNRQGLGRSNQPQHF. DNA for the CDR3: TGTGCCAGTAGTAACCGACAGGGGCTTGGGAGGAGCAATCAGCCCCAGCATTTT.

The chain carries TRBV28 and TRBJ1-1; D not resolved. This CDR3 spans 12 amino acids. The germline V gene has CDR1 MDHEN and CDR2 SYDVKM. Trimming left V 9 bases short and J 0 bases short, with 8 bases between. The DNA for the CDR3 is TGTGCCAGTATCAGCATGAACACTGAAGCTTTCTTT. Protein: CASISMNTEAFF.

J is TRBJ2-1 and V is TRBV7-3, with unresolved D. There are 14 residues in the CDR3. Germline loops: CDR1 SGHTA, CDR2 FQGTGA. Trimming removed 0 bases at V and 5 bases at J, with 8 bases between. The CDR3 loop is CASSLTLVDNEQFF. DNA for the CDR3: TGTGCCAGCAGCTTAACTTTAGTGGACAATGAGCAGTTCTTC.

The rearrangement uses TRBV18 and TRBJ1-1; no clear D gene. Germline V gene sequence: CDR1 KGHSH, CDR2 LQKENI. V was clipped by 2 bases and J by 3 bases, with 13 bases between them. This CDR3 region has 15 residues. DNA of the CDR3: TGTGCCAGCTCACCATATAACCTGTTTGACACTGAAGCTTTCTTT. It is translated as CASSPYNLFDTEAFF.

This chain links TRBV6-4 with TRBJ1-2; D may be TRBD1 (6 bases). CDR3 length equals 14 residues. Trimming pared 5 bases from V and 5 bases from J, leaving 15 bases between. Germline V lookup: CDR1 MRHNA, CDR2 SNTAGT. The CDR3 bases are TGTGCCAGCAGTCAAAGGAAAGGACAGTATGGCTACACCTTC. Encoded protein: CASSQRKGQYGYTF.

The rearrangement uses TRBV10-3 and TRBJ2-1, with D perhaps matching TRBD2 (7 bases). V lost 3 bases and J lost 9, with 9 bases in between. The CDR3 contains 12 residues. The V gene's germline CDR1 is ENHRY and CDR2 SYGVKD. CDR3 in amino acids: CAISDAGAEQFF. In DNA form, the CDR3 reads TGTGCCATCAGTGATGCGGGGGCTGAGCAGTTCTTC.

The chain employs TRBV30 and TRBJ2-2; 8 bases line up with TRBD1. The CDR3 is 14 residues long. Germline V lookup: CDR1 GTSNPN, CDR2 SVGIG (reference sequence). The trim removed 2 bases at V and 4 bases at J, leaving 3 bases unmatched. The CDR3 sequence: CAWSMTGVTGELFF. Written as DNA, the CDR3 is TGTGCCTGGAGTATGACAGGGGTCACCGGGGAGCTGTTTTTT.

This clone appeared a few times. V gene TRBV24-1 combines with J gene TRBJ2-2; possible D gene TRBD2, 6 bases. The CDR3 is 13 residues long. Germline lookup yields CDR1 KGHDR and CDR2 SFDVKD. Trimming shortened V by 5 bases and J by 9 bases, and 12 bases separated the two germline ends. The CDR3 DNA reads as TGTGCCACCAGTGGGGGAGGTTCCTGGGAGCTGTTTTTT. It specifies CATSGGGSWELFF.

The gene calls are TRBV18 and TRBJ2-1, with a weak D call TRBD2 (6 bases). V was shortened by 3 bases and J by 1 base, with 13 bases between the two germline ends. The CDR3 is 16 amino acids. The germline gives CDR1 KGHSH, CDR2 LQKENI. CDR3 bases: TGTGCCAGCTCACCGGATCGGGAGCGTTCCTACAATGAGCAGTTCTTC. Protein sequence: CASSPDRERSYNEQFF.

The chain carries TRBV4-3 and TRBJ1-2, with D possibly matching TRBD1 (5 bases). Germline V lookup: CDR1 LGHNA, CDR2 YSLEER. The V gene lost 4 bases and the J gene lost 7 bases, with 16 bases spanning the gap. This CDR3 contains 14 residues. The CDR3 spells CASSPIEVGRGYTF. The CDR3 DNA follows: TGCGCCAGCAGCCCGATAGAGGTGGGACGTGGCTACACCTTC.

This sequence joins TRBV7-2 and TRBJ2-3; tentative D call: TRBD1 (6 bases). V was cut by 1 base and J by 4 bases, with 12 bases left in between. CDR1 is SGHTA, CDR2 FQGNSA, per germline. This CDR3 spans 15 amino acids. CDR3 in amino acids: CASSLDGGRSDTQYF. CDR3 sequence (DNA): TGTGCCAGCAGCTTAGATGGGGGCCGCTCAGATACGCAGTATTTT.

The rearrangement uses TRBV6-5 and TRBJ1-1; D uncertain. This CDR3 has 14 amino acids. Germline lookup yields CDR1 MNHEY and CDR2 SVGAGI. V lost 6 bases to trimming and J lost 11 bases, with 22 bases between them. The CDR3 DNA sequence: TGTGCCAGCAGCGATCCCCCGGACTATTCGAGGGCTTTCTTT. Translating it yields CASSDPPDYSRAFF.

The chain recombines TRBV2 with TRBJ1-3; 7 bases are a match to TRBD1. With V trimmed by 8 bases and J by 1 base, 11 bases remained unmatched. The CDR3 has 16 amino acids. Germline-derived CDR1 and CDR2 are SNHLY and FYNNEI. The CDR3: CASSLRQGTSGNTIYF. The CDR3 DNA is TGTGCCAGCTCCCTGAGACAGGGTACGTCTGGAAACACCATATATTTT.

The chain is built from TRBV5-8 and TRBJ1-5; 7 bases align to TRBD1. Trimming cost V 1 base and J 4 bases; bases outside gene matches: 14. Germline V gives CDR1 SGHTS, CDR2 YDEGEE. There are 18 residues in the CDR3. The DNA of the CDR3 is TGTGCCAGCAGCTTGAGGTCGGGACAAGGGGGCGCGAATCAGCCCCAGCATTTT. It codes for CASSLRSGQGGANQPQHF.

The V call is TRBV18, the J call TRBJ1-6; no clear D. The germline V gene encodes CDR1 KGHSH and CDR2 LQKENI. The CDR3 is made up of 13 amino acids. V was clipped by 3 bases and J by 9 bases, with 9 bases between them. CDR3 region: CASSPEMLSPLHF. In DNA form, the CDR3 reads TGTGCCAGCTCACCGGAAATGCTTTCACCCCTCCACTTT.

The CDR3 region is CASSQGRTASYEQYF. The CDR3 DNA reads as TGTGCCAGCAGCCAAGGGAGGACAGCCAGCTACGAGCAGTACTTC. The chain has TRBV14 and TRBJ2-7, with TRBD1 as a possible D gene (6 bases). Germline V gives CDR1 SGHDN, CDR2 FVKESK. This CDR3 has 15 residues. Trimming removed 1 base at V and 3 bases at J, with 13 bases between.

The rearrangement joins TRBV6-5 to TRBJ1-2; D is perhaps TRBD1 (6 bases). Trimming took off 5 bases at V and 3 bases at J, with 16 bases between the two ends. The germline V gene has CDR1 MNHEY and CDR2 SVGAGI. The CDR3 has 15 residues. Written as DNA, the CDR3 is TGTGCCAGCAGTCCCCTGGGGGGGCGAGACTATGGCTACACCTTC. Its translation: CASSPLGGRDYGYTF.

This chain connects TRBV5-1 to TRBJ2-3; D ambiguous. Germline V CDR1 and CDR2: SGHRS, YFSETQ. The V end was cut by 0 bases, the J end by 0 bases, with 8 bases between. The CDR3 loop spans 15 amino acids. DNA for the CDR3: TGCGCCAGCAGCTTGGCCTCAGCGAGCACAGATACGCAGTATTTT. The encoded protein is CASSLASASTDTQYF.

The chain carries TRBV18 and TRBJ1-6; weak D call: TRBD1 (5 bases). CDR3 size: 15 residues. V was clipped by 3 bases and J by 8 bases, with 14 bases between them. Germline CDR1 and CDR2: KGHSH and LQKENI. CDR3 residues: CASSPSGGGDSPLHF. In DNA, the CDR3 is TGTGCCAGCTCACCCTCCGGTGGAGGGGATTCACCCCTCCACTTT.